The clone carrying this TCR beta chain occurred a few times. Its target is not known. These data come from a study of cytomegalovirus exposure and HLA in healthy donors. Study-level points and caveats: Among TCR sequences, most were rare, though some public TCRs appeared in many donors.

The PCR made use of 60 Vbeta and 13 Jbeta primers. TCRdb's table, derived via immunoSEQ multiplex PCR, lists solely in-frame clones and lacks some. The sample contains about 150,000 clones, 60% to 80% of which appear only once. The CDR3 extends over 17 amino acids. This sequence originates from a man aged 25 to 40 in good health and CMV-seropositive. The V call is TRBV21-1, the J call TRBJ1-1; the D call in the table, TRBD1, was not verified against the DNA. TRBV21-1 is a listed pseudogene. Sequencing was carried out using PBMCs. The CDR3 nucleotides read TGTGCCAGCACTCCGGACAGGGTAGGGCTCATGAACACTGAAGCTTTCTTT. Amino acid sequence: CASTPDRVGLMNTEAFF.